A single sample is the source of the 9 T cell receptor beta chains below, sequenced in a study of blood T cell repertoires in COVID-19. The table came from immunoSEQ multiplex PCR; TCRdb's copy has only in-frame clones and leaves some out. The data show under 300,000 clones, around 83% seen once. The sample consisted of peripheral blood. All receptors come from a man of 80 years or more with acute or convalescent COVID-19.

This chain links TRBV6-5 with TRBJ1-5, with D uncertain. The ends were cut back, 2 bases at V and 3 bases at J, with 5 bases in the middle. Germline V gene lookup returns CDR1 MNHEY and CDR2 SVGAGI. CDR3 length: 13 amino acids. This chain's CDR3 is CASSYHTNQPQHF. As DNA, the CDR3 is TGTGCCAGCAGTTACCACACCAATCAGCCCCAGCATTTT.

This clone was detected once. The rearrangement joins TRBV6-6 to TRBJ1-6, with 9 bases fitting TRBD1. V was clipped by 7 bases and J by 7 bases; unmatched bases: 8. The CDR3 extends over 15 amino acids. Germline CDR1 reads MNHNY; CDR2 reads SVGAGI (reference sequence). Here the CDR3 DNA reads TGTGCCAGCACCCTAGGGGGGACAGGGAATTCACCCCTCCACTTT. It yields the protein CASTLGGTGNSPLHF.

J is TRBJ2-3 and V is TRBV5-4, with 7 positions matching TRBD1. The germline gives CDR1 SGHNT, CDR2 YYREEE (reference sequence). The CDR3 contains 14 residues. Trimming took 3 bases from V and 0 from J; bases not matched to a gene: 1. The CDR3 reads CASSWDRSTDTQYF. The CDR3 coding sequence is TGTGCCAGCAGCTGGGACAGAAGCACAGATACGCAGTATTTT.

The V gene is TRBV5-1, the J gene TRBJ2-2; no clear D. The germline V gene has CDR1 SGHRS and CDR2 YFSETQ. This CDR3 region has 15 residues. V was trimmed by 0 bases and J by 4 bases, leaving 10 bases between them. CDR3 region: CASSLAVAGTGELFF. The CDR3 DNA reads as TGCGCCAGCAGCTTGGCCGTGGCAGGCACCGGGGAGCTGTTTTTT.

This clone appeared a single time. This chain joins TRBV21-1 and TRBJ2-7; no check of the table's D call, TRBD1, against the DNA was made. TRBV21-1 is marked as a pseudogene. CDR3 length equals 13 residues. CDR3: CASTGGSSYEQYF. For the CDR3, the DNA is TGTGCCAGTACAGGGGGGAGCTCCTACGAGCAGTACTTC.

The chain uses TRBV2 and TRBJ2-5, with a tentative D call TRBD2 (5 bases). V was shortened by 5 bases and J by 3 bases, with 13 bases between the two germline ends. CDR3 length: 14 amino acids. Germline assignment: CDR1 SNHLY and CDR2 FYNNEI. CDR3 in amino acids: CASSFERREETQYF. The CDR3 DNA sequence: TGTGCCAGCAGTTTCGAGCGGCGCGAAGAGACCCAGTACTTC.

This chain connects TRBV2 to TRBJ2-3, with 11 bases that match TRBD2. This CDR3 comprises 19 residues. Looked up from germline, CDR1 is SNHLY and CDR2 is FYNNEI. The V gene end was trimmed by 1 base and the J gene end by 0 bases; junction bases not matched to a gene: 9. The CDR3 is CASSEGPLAGGASTDTQYF. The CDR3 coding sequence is TGTGCCAGCAGTGAAGGGCCCCTAGCGGGGGGAGCTAGCACAGATACGCAGTATTTT.

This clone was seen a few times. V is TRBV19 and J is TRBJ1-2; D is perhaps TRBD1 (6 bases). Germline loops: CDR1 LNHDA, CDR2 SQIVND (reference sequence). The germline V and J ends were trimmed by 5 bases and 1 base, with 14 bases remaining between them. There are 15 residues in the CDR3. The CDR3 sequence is CASSDPGHINYGYTF. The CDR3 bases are TGTGCCAGTAGTGATCCGGGACACATTAACTATGGCTACACCTTC. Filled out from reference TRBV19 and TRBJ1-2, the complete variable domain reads DGGITQSPKYLFRKEGQNVTLSCEQNLNHDAMYWYRQDPGQGLRLIYYSQIVNDFQKGDIAEGYSVSREKKESFPLTVTSAQKNPTAFYLCASSDPGHINYGYTFGSGTRLTVV.

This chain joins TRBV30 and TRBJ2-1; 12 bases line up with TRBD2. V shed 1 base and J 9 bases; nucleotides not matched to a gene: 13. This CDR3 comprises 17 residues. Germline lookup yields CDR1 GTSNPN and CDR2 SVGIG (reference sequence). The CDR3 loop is CAWSARTSGTIGGEQFF. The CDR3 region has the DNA TGTGCCTGGAGTGCCCGGACTAGCGGGACCATTGGGGGTGAGCAGTTCTTC.